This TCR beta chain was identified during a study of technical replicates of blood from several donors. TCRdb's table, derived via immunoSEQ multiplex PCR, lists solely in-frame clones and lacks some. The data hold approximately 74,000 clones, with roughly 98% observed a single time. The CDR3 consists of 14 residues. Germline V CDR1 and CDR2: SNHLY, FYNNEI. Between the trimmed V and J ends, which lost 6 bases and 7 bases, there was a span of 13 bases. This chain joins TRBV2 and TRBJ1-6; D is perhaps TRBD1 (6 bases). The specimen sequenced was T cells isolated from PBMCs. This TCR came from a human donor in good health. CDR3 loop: CASRQGYGNSPLHF. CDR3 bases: TGTGCCAGCAGGCAGGGGTACGGAAATTCACCCCTCCACTTT.